These 3 T cell receptor beta chains were all obtained from the same sample, sequenced in a study of radiation and T cells in renal cell carcinoma. Documented time point: baseline pretreatment blood. Treatment: 15 Gy SBRT to primary tumor, nephrectomy 4 weeks later. TCRdb keeps only in-frame clones here, not all; method: immunoSEQ multiplex PCR. The sample holds 150,000 or so clones, 88% seen once. The material was blood, obtained from a patient whose treatment included radiotherapy and nephrectomy. These receptors all come from an older woman with renal cell carcinoma.

In DNA form, the CDR3 reads TGTGCCAGCAGCCAAGTAAATGTCGACAGGGGGAATTACGAGCAGTACTTC. It codes for CASSQVNVDRGNYEQYF. The chain combines TRBV4-2 with TRBJ2-7; 9 bases match TRBD1. Germline V lookup: CDR1 LGHNA, CDR2 YNFKEQ. The CDR3 spans 17 residues. The ends lost 1 base at V and 4 bases at J; junction bases unmatched: 11.

The chain uses TRBV7-9 and TRBJ1-6, with 7 bases that match TRBD1. This CDR3 comprises 15 residues. Trimming took 6 bases from V and 6 from J; bases not matched to a gene: 8. The V gene's germline CDR1 is SEHNR and CDR2 FQNEAQ (reference sequence). The CDR3 protein is CASRYRDSVNSPLHF. CDR3 DNA sequence: TGTGCCAGCAGGTACCGGGACAGCGTTAATTCACCCCTCCACTTT.

This clone was recorded only once. The chain combines TRBV30 with TRBJ1-5; 7 bases are a match to TRBD1. The V gene's germline CDR1 is GTSNPN and CDR2 SVGIG (reference sequence). The CDR3 contains 13 residues. Germline trimming cut 3 bases from V and 11 bases from J; bases unmatched to any gene: 10. CDR3: CAWSRDRISSQHF. The DNA of the CDR3 is TGTGCCTGGAGCCGGGACAGAATTTCTTCCCAGCATTTT.